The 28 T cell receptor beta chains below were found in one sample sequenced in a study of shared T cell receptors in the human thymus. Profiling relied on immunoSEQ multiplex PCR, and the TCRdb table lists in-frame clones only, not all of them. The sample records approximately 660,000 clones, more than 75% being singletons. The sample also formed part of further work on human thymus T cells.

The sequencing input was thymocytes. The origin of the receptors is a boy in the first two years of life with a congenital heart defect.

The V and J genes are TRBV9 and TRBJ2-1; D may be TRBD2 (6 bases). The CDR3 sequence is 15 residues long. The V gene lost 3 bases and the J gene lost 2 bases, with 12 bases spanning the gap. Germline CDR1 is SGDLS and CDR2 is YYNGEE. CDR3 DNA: TGTGCCAGCAGCGCCGGGACTTTCACCTACAATGAGCAGTTCTTC. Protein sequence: CASSAGTFTYNEQFF. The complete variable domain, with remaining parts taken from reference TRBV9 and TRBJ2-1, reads DSGVTQTPKHLITATGQRVTLRCSPRSGDLSVYWYQQSLDQGLQFLIQYYNGEERAKGNILERFSAQQFPDLHSELNLSSLELGDSALYFCASSAGTFTYNEQFFGPGTRLTVL.

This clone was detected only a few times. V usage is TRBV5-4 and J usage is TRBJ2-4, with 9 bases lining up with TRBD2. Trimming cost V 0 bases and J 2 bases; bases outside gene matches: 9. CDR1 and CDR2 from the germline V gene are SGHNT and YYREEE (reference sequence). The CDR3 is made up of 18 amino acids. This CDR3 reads CASSLEELAGTSKNIQYF. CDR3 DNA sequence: TGTGCCAGCAGCTTGGAAGAGCTAGCGGGAACTTCCAAAAACATTCAGTACTTC.

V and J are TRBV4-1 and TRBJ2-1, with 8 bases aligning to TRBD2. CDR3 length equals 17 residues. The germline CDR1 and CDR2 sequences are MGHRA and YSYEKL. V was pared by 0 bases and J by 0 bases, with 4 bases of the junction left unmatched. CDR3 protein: CASSQDPGTSSYNEQFF. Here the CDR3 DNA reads TGCGCCAGCAGCCAAGATCCCGGGACTAGCTCCTACAATGAGCAGTTCTTC.

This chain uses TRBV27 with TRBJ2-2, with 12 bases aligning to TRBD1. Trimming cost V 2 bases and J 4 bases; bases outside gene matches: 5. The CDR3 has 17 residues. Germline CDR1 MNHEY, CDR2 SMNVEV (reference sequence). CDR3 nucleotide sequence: TGTGCCAGCAGTTTACCCGGGACAGGGGGCAGCACCGGGGAGCTGTTTTTT. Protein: CASSLPGTGGSTGELFF.

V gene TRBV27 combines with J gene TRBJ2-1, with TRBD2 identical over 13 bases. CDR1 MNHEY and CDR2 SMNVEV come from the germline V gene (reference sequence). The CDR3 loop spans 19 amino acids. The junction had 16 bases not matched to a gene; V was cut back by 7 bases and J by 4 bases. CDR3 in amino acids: CASTVRTSGSRGRYNEQFF. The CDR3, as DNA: TGTGCCAGCACTGTTCGGACTAGCGGGAGTAGGGGCCGGTACAATGAGCAGTTCTTC.

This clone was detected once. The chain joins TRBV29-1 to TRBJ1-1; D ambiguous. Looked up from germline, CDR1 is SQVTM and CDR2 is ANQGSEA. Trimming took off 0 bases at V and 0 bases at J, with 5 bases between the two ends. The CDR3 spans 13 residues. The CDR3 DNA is TGCAGCGTTGAAGACATCATGAACACTGAAGCTTTCTTT. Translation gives CSVEDIMNTEAFF. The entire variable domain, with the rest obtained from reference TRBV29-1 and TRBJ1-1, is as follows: SAVISQKPSRDICQRGTSLTIQCQVDSQVTMMFWYRQQPGQSLTLIATANQGSEATYESGFVIDKFPISRPNLTFSTLTVSNMSPEDSSIYLCSVEDIMNTEAFFGQGTRLTVV.

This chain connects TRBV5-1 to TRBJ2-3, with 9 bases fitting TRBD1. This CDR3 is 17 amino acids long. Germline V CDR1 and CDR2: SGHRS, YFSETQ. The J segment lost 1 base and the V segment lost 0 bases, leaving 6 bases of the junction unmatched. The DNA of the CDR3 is TGCGCCAGCAGCTTGGGGGGACAGGGTGGTGGCACAGATACGCAGTATTTT. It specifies CASSLGGQGGGTDTQYF.

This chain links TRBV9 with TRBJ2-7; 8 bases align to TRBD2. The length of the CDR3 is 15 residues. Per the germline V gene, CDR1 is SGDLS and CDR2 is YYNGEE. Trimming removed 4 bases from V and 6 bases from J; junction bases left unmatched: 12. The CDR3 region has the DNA TGTGCCAGCAGCCCAGGGAATAGCGGGACACCCGAGCAGTACTTC. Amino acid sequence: CASSPGNSGTPEQYF.

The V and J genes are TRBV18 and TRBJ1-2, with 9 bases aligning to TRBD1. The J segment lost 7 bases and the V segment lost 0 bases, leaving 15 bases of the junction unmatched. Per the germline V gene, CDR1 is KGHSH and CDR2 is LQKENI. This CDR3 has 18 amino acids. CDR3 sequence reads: CASSPPVPGQGPPGGYTF. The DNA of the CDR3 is TGTGCCAGCTCACCACCCGTCCCGGGACAGGGCCCGCCTGGTGGCTACACCTTC.

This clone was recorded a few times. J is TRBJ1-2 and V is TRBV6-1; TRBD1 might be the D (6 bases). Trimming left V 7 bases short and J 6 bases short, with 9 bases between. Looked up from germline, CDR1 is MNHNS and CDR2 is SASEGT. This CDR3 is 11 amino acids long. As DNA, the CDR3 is TGTGCCAGCACGGACAGACATGGCTACACCTTC. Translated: CASTDRHGYTF.

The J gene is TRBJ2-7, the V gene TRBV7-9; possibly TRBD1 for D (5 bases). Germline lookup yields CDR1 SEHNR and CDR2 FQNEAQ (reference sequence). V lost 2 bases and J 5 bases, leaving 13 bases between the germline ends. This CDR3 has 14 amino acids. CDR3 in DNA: TGTGCCAGCAGCTTAACCGACAGTCGGCACGAGCAGTACTTC. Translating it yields CASSLTDSRHEQYF.

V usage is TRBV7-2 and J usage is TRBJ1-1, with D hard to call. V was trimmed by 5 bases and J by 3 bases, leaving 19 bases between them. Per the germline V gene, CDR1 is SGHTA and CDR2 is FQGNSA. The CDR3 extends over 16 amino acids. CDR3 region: CASSPPKDWMDTEAFF. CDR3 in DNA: TGTGCCAGCAGCCCCCCTAAGGACTGGATGGACACTGAAGCTTTCTTT.

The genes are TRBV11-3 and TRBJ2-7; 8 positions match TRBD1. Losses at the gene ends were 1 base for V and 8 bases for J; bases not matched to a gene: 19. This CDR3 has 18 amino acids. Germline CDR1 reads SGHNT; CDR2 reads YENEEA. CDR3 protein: CASSLGGLVDLGDRKQYF. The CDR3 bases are TGTGCCAGCAGCTTAGGGGGCCTGGTCGACCTTGGGGACAGGAAGCAGTACTTC.

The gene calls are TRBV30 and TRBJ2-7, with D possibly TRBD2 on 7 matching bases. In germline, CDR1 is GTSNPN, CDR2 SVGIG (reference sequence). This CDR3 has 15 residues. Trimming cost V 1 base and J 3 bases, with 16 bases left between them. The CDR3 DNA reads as TGTGCCTGGAGTGCTGAGGGGGGGAACGTCTACGAGCAGTACTTC. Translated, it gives CAWSAEGGNVYEQYF.

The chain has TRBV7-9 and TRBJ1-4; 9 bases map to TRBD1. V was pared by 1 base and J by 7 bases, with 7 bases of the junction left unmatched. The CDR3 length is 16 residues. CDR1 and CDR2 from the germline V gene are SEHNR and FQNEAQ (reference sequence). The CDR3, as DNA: TGTGCCAGCAGCTTAGTAGGGGACAGGGTCCCTGAAAAACTGTTTTTT. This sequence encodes CASSLVGDRVPEKLFF. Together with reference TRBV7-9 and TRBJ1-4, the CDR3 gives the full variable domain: DTGVSQNPRHKITKRGQNVTFRCDPISEHNRLYWYRQTLGQGPEFLTYFQNEAQLEKSRLLSDRFSAERPKGSFSTLEIQRTEQGDSAMYLCASSLVGDRVPEKLFFGSGTQLSVL.

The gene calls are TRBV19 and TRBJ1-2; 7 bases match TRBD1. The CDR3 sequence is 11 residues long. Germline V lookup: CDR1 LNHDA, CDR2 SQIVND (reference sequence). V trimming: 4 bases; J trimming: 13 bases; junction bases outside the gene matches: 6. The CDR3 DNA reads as TGTGCCAGTAGTAACCACAGGGGCCGCACCTTC. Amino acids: CASSNHRGRTF.

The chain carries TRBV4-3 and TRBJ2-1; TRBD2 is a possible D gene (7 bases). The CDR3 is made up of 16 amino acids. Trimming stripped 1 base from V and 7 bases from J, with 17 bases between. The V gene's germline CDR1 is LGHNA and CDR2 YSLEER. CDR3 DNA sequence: TGCGCCAGCAGCCAAGGAATAGGGGGGGCGCAAAATGAGCAGTTCTTC. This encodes CASSQGIGGAQNEQFF.

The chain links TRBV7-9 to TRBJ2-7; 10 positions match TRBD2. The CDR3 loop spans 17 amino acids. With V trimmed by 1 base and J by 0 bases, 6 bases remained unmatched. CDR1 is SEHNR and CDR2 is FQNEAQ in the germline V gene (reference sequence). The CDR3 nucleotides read TGTGCCAGCAGCTTAGGGACTAGCGGAAGACTCTCCTACGAGCAGTACTTC. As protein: CASSLGTSGRLSYEQYF.

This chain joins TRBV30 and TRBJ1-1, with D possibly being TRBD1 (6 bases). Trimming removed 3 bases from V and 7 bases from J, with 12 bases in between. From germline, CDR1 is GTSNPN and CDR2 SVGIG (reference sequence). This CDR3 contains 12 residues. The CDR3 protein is CAWSPRGGEAFF. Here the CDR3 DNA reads TGTGCCTGGAGCCCGAGGGGGGGTGAAGCTTTCTTT.

This chain's CDR3 is CASSEAGTEGYEQYF. CDR3 sequence (DNA): TGTGCCAGCAGTGAAGCGGGGACGGAGGGGTACGAGCAGTACTTC. This rearrangement joins TRBV2 to TRBJ2-7; tentative D call: TRBD2 (6 bases). Trimming took off 0 bases at V and 4 bases at J, with 13 bases between the two ends. This CDR3 comprises 15 residues. In germline, CDR1 is SNHLY, CDR2 FYNNEI.

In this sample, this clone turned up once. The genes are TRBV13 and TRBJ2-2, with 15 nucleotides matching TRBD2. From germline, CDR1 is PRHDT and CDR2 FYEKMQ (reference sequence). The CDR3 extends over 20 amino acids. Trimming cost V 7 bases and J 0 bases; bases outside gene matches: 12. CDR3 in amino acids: CASNRPGLAGGRANTGELFF. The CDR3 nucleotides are TGTGCCAGCAACCGACCGGGACTAGCGGGGGGAAGGGCGAACACCGGGGAGCTGTTTTTT.

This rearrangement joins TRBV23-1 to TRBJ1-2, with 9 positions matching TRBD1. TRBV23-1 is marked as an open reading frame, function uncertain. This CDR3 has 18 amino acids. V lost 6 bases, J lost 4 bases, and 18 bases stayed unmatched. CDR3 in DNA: TGCGCCAGCAGCCGAACCGGGACAGGGCCTTCTGCCTTCTATGGCTACACCTTC. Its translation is CASSRTGTGPSAFYGYTF.

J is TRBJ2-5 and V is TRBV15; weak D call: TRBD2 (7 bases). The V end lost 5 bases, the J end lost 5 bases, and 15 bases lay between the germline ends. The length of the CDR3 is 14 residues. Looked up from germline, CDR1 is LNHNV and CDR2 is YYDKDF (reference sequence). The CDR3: CATSFSGGLETQYF. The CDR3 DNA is TGTGCCACCAGCTTCTCGGGGGGCTTGGAGACCCAGTACTTC.

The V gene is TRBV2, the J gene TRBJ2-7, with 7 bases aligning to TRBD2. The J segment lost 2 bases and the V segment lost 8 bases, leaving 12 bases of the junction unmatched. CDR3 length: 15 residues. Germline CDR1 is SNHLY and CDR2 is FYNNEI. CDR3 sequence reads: CASLPGSGPPYEQYF. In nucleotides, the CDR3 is TGTGCCAGCCTTCCGGGTAGCGGGCCTCCCTACGAGCAGTACTTC.

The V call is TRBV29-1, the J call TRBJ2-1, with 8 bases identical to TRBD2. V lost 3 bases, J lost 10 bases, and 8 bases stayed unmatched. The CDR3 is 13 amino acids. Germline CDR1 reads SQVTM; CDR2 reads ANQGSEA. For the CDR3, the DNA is TGCAGCGTTGAGGGGGCAGGCGGGGGGGAGCAGTTCTTC. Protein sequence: CSVEGAGGGEQFF.

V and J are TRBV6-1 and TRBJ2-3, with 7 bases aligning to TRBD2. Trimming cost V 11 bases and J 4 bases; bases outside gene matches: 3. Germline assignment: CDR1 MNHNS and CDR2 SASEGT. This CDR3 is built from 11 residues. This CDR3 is CAARGADTQYF. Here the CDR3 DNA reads TGTGCCGCACGGGGGGCAGATACGCAGTATTTT.

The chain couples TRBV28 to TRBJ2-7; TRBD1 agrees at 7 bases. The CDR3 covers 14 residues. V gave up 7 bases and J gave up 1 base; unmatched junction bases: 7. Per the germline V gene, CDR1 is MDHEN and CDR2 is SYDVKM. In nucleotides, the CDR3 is TGTGCCAGCACTCCGGGACAGCGGTCCTACGAGCAGTACTTC. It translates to CASTPGQRSYEQYF.

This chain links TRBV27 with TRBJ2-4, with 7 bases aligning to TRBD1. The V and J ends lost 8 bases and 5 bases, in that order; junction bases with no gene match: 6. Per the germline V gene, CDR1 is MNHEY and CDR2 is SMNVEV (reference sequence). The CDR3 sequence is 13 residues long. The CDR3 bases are TGTGCCAGCGGCCGGGACAGCCAAAACATTCAGTACTTC. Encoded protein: CASGRDSQNIQYF.